The 16 T cell receptor beta chains below come from one sample, sequenced in a study of technical replicates of blood from several donors. Here immunoSEQ multiplex PCR was the method, and the copy in TCRdb shows in-frame clones only, minus some. The sample yields around 76,000 clones, 90% to 95% seen once. The sample was T cells isolated from PBMCs. These receptor sequences come from a human donor in good health.

This chain links TRBV2 with TRBJ1-2, with D hard to call. The CDR3 loop spans 13 amino acids. Trimming left V 7 bases short and J 0 bases short, with 9 bases between. Germline loops: CDR1 SNHLY, CDR2 FYNNEI. CDR3 bases: TGTGCCAGCACCGGGAGGCCTAACTATGGCTACACCTTC. The encoded protein is CASTGRPNYGYTF.

The chain uses TRBV6-5 and TRBJ2-5; no firm D call. In germline, CDR1 is MNHEY, CDR2 SVGAGI. CDR3 length: 13 residues. The ends were cut back, 4 bases at V and 2 bases at J, with 8 bases in the middle. CDR3 loop: CASSSRWQETQYF. The CDR3 nucleotides are TGTGCCAGCAGTTCTAGATGGCAAGAGACCCAGTACTTC.

V usage is TRBV6-1 and J usage is TRBJ2-5, with unresolved D. Trimming shortened V by 5 bases and J by 4 bases, and 14 bases separated the two germline ends. Germline V gene sequence: CDR1 MNHNS, CDR2 SASEGT. The CDR3 loop spans 14 amino acids. CDR3: CASSFTAWAETQYF. The CDR3 nucleotides are TGTGCCAGCAGTTTTACCGCGTGGGCAGAGACCCAGTACTTC.

The CDR3 protein is CASSSLTGGRADTQYF. In nucleotides, the CDR3 is TGTGCCAGCAGTTCCCTGACAGGGGGACGTGCAGATACGCAGTATTTT. This chain connects TRBV6-6 to TRBJ2-3; 9 nucleotides match TRBD1. The CDR3 is 16 residues long. Germline loops: CDR1 MNHNY, CDR2 SVGAGI (reference sequence). V was pared by 4 bases and J by 4 bases, with 9 bases of the junction left unmatched.

V gene TRBV11-2 combines with J gene TRBJ2-1; D possibly uses TRBD1 or TRBD2 (5 bases each). The CDR3 extends over 14 amino acids. The V and J ends lost 5 bases and 7 bases respectively, with 15 bases between them. Germline CDR1 is SGHAT and CDR2 is FQNNGV. Here the CDR3 DNA reads TGTGCCAGCAGCCTAGCCTTTGCAGGGAATGAGCAGTTCTTC. The encoded protein is CASSLAFAGNEQFF. The entire variable domain, with the rest obtained from reference TRBV11-2 and TRBJ2-1, is as follows: EAGVAQSPRYKIIEKRQSVAFWCNPISGHATLYWYQQILGQGPKLLIQFQNNGVVDDSQLPKDRFSAERLKGVDSTLKIQPAKLEDSAVYLCASSLAFAGNEQFFGPGTRLTVL.

This clone was detected only a few times. The CDR3 loop is CAWERIPRGYTF. In DNA, the CDR3 is TGTGCCTGGGAGAGAATCCCGAGGGGCTACACCTTC. The chain joins TRBV30 to TRBJ1-2; D unresolved. V lost 5 bases and J lost 8, with 15 bases in between. CDR3 length equals 12 residues. From germline, CDR1 is GTSNPN and CDR2 SVGIG (reference sequence).

This chain connects TRBV19 to TRBJ2-7; D may be TRBD2 (6 bases). Trimming took off 2 bases at V and 1 base at J, with 18 bases between the two ends. The CDR3 runs to 17 residues. The germline gives CDR1 LNHDA, CDR2 SQIVND (reference sequence). The CDR3 DNA follows: TGTGCCAGTAGTATATTGGGGGGAGACTCCCCATCCTACGAGCAGTACTTC. Translated: CASSILGGDSPSYEQYF.

The CDR3 DNA is TGTGCCAGCAGTGAATCCGCTAGCGGGGCTTACAATGAGCAGTTCTTC. It specifies CASSESASGAYNEQFF. V gene TRBV25-1 combines with J gene TRBJ2-1; TRBD2 matches 9 bases. The V gene's germline CDR1 is MGHDK and CDR2 SYGVNS. Trimming took 1 base from V and 4 from J; bases not matched to a gene: 5. The CDR3 sequence is 16 residues long.

This chain joins TRBV15 and TRBJ2-2, with 9 positions matching TRBD2. J lost 1 base, V lost 0 bases, and 3 bases had no gene match. The CDR3 runs to 17 residues. Per the germline V gene, CDR1 is LNHNV and CDR2 is YYDKDF (reference sequence). The CDR3 sequence is CATSRDLAGVNTGELFF. The CDR3 nucleotides are TGTGCCACCAGCAGAGATTTAGCGGGAGTGAACACCGGGGAGCTGTTTTTT.

The table lists this clone with a count of one. This chain links TRBV4-1 with TRBJ1-2; 8 positions agree with TRBD1. CDR1 is MGHRA, CDR2 YSYEKL, per germline. The V segment lost 0 bases and the J segment 7 bases; nucleotides outside the gene matches: 10. The CDR3 loop spans 16 amino acids. CDR3 DNA: TGCGCCAGCAGCCAAGAGTTCCAGGGGGCCGGTGGTGGCTACACCTTC. This encodes CASSQEFQGAGGGYTF.

V is TRBV18 and J is TRBJ2-1; TRBD2 agrees at 10 bases. Germline CDR1 and CDR2: KGHSH and LQKENI. V was clipped by 2 bases and J by 7 bases; unmatched bases: 14. This CDR3 contains 18 residues. The CDR3 region has the DNA TGTGCCAGCTCACCAACCCGGGAACTAGCGGGAAAGTTAAATGAGCAGTTCTTC. Translating gives CASSPTRELAGKLNEQFF.

CDR3 region: CASSYLVGPYEQYF. The CDR3 DNA reads TGTGCCAGCAGTTACTTAGTTGGTCCCTACGAGCAGTACTTC. This rearrangement joins TRBV6-5 to TRBJ2-7; D uncertain. Between the trimmed V and J ends, which lost 1 base and 2 bases, there was a span of 9 bases. Germline V gene lookup returns CDR1 MNHEY and CDR2 SVGAGI. This CDR3 contains 14 residues.

The genes are TRBV27 and TRBJ2-7; D uncertain. V lost 5 bases and J 0 bases, leaving 8 bases between the germline ends. The CDR3 extends over 13 amino acids. Germline CDR1 MNHEY, CDR2 SMNVEV (reference sequence). As DNA, the CDR3 is TGTGCCAGCAGTCCCTCCGGCTCCTACGAGCAGTACTTC. It yields the protein CASSPSGSYEQYF.

The chain is built from TRBV9 and TRBJ2-5, with 8 bases aligning to TRBD2. The CDR3 is made up of 16 amino acids. V lost 4 bases to trimming and J lost 4 bases; unmatched junction nucleotides: 12. CDR1 is SGDLS and CDR2 is YYNGEE in the germline V gene. CDR3 DNA sequence: TGTGCCAGCAGCCCCAGCCGGGGGGGGGCAGGAGAGACCCAGTACTTC. The encoded protein is CASSPSRGGAGETQYF.

This sequence joins TRBV6-1 and TRBJ1-1, with D maybe TRBD1 (5 bases). V shed 6 bases and J shed 3 bases, with 17 bases lying between them. CDR1 is MNHNS and CDR2 is SASEGT in the germline V gene. The CDR3 contains 15 residues. The CDR3 loop reads CASRRPLLGDTEAFF. CDR3 in DNA: TGTGCCAGCAGGCGCCCACTTTTAGGGGACACTGAAGCTTTCTTT.

The gene calls are TRBV6-6 and TRBJ2-5, with 8 bases matching TRBD1. CDR3 length: 13 amino acids. The V gene end was trimmed by 4 bases and the J gene end by 7 bases; junction bases not matched to a gene: 5. Germline V gives CDR1 MNHNY, CDR2 SVGAGI (reference sequence). The CDR3 region has the DNA TGTGCCAGCAGTTGGACAGGGACGGGGACCCAGTACTTC. Translating it yields CASSWTGTGTQYF.